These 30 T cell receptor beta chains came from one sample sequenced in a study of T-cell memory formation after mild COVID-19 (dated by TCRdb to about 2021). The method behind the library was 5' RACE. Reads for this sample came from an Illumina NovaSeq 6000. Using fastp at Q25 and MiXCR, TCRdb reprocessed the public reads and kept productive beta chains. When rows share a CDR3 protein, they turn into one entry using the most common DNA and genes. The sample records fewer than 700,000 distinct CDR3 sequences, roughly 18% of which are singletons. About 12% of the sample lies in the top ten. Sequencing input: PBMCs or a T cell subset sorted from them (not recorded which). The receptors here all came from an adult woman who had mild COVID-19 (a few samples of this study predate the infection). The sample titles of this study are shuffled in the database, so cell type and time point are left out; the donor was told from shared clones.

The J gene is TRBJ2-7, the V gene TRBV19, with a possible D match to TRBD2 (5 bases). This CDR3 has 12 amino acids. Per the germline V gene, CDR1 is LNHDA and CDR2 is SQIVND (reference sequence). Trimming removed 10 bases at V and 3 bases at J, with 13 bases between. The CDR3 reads CATKTGIYEQYF. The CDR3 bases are TGTGCCACCAAGACGGGGATCTACGAGCAGTACTTC.

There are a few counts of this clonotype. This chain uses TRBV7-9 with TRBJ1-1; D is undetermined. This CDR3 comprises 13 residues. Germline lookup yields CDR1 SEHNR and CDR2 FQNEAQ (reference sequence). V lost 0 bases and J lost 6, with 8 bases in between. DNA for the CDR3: TGTGCCAGCAGCTTAGCAGGGTCCCCTGAAGCTTTCTTT. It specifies CASSLAGSPEAFF.

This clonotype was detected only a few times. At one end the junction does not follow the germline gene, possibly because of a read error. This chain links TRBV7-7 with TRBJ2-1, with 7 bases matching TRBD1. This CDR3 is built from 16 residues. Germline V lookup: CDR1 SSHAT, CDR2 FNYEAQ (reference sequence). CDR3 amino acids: CASSTGQTGSYNEQFF. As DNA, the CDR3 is TGTGCTAGCAGCACGGGACAGACCGGCTCCTACAATGAGCAGTTCTTC. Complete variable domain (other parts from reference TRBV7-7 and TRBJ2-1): GAGVSQSPRYKVTKRGQDVTLRCDPISSHATLYWYQQALGQGPEFLTYFNYEAQPDKSGLPSDRFSAERPEGSISTLTIQRTEQRDSAMYRCASSTGQTGSYNEQFFGPGTRLTVL.

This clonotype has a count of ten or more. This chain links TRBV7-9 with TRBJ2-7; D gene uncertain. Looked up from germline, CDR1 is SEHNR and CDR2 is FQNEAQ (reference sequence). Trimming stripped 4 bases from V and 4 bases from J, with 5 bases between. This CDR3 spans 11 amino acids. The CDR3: CASSSQYEQYF. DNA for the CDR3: TGTGCCAGCAGCTCTCAATACGAGCAGTACTTC.

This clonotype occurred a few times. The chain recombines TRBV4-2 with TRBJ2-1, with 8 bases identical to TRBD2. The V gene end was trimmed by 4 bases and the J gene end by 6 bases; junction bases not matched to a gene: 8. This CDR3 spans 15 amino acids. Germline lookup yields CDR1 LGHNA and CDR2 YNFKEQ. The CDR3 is CASSPRAGGINEQFF. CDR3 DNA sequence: TGTGCCAGCAGCCCGCGTGCGGGAGGAATCAATGAGCAGTTCTTC.

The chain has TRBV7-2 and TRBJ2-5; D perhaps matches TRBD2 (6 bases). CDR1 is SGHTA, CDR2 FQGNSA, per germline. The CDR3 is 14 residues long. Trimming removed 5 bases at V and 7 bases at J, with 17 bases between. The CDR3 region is CASSPGTQTGTQYF. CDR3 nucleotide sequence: TGTGCCAGCAGCCCCGGGACTCAAACGGGGACCCAGTACTTC.

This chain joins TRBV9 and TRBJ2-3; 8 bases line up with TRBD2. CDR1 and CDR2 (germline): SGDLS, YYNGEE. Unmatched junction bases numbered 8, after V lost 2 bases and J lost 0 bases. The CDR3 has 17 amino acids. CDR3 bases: TGTGCCAGCAGCGTCCTAGCGGGTTATTCTAGCACAGATACGCAGTATTTT. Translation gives CASSVLAGYSSTDTQYF. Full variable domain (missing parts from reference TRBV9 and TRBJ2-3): DSGVTQTPKHLITATGQRVTLRCSPRSGDLSVYWYQQSLDQGLQFLIQYYNGEERAKGNILERFSAQQFPDLHSELNLSSLELGDSALYFCASSVLAGYSSTDTQYFGPGTRLTVL.

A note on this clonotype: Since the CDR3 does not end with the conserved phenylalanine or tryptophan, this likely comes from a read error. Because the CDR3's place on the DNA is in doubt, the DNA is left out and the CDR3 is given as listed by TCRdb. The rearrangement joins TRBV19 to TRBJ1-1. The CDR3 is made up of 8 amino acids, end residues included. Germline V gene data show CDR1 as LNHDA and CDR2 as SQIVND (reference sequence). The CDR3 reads CASSMAHL.

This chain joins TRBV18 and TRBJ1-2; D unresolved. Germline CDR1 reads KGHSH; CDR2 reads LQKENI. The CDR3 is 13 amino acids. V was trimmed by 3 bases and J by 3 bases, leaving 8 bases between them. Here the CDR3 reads CASSPRADYGYTF. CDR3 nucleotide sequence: TGTGCCAGCTCACCGAGGGCGGACTATGGCTACACCTTC.

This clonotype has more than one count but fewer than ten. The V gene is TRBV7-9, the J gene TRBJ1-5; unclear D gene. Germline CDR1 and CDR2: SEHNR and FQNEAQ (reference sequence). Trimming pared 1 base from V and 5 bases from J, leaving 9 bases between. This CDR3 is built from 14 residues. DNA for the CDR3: TGTGCCAGCAGCTTAGGGGGTGAGGATCAGCCCCAGCATTTT. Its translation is CASSLGGEDQPQHF. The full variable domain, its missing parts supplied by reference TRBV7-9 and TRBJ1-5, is DTGVSQNPRHKITKRGQNVTFRCDPISEHNRLYWYRQTLGQGPEFLTYFQNEAQLEKSRLLSDRFSAERPKGSFSTLEIQRTEQGDSAMYLCASSLGGEDQPQHFGDGTRLSIL.

As DNA, the CDR3 is TGTGCCAGCAGCTTGGTAGGACTAGCGGGAAGTGATGAGCAGTTCTTC. This codes for CASSLVGLAGSDEQFF. The rearrangement links TRBV5-6 to TRBJ2-1; 12 bases are a match to TRBD2. The CDR3 has 16 amino acids. Germline values: CDR1 SGHDT, CDR2 YYEEEE. J gave up 8 bases and V 0 bases, and 6 bases lay outside the gene matches.

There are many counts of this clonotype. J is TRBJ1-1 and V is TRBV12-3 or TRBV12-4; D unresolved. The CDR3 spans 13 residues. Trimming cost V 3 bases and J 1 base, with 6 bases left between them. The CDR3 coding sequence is TGTGCCAGCAGTTTTCAGCAGAACACTGAAGCTTTCTTT. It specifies CASSFQQNTEAFF.

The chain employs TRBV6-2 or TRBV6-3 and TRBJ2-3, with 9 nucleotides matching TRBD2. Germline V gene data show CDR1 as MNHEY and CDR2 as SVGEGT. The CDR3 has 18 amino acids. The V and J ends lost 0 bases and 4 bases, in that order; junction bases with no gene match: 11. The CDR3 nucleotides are TGTGCCAGCAGTTACTCGAGGGATCTAGCGGGGATATCAGATACGCAGTATTTT. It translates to CASSYSRDLAGISDTQYF.

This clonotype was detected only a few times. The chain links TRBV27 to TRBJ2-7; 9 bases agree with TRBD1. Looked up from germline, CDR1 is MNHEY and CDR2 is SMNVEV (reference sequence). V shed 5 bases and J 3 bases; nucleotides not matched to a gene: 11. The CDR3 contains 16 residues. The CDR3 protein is CASSARPPGQGYEQYF. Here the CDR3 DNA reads TGTGCCAGCAGTGCCCGGCCGCCGGGACAGGGCTACGAGCAGTACTTC.

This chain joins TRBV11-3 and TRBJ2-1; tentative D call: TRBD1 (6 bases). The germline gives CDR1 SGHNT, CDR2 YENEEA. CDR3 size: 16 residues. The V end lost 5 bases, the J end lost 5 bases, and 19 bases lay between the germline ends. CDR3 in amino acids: CASSPGVWDINNEQFF. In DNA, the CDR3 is TGTGCCAGCAGCCCAGGGGTTTGGGATATCAACAATGAGCAGTTCTTC.

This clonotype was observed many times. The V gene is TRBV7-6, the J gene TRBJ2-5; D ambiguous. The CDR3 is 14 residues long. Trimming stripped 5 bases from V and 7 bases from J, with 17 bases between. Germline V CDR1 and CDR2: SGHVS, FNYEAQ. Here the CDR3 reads CASSPPASRRTQYF. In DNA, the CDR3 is TGTGCCAGCAGCCCCCCGGCGTCACGCAGGACCCAGTACTTC.

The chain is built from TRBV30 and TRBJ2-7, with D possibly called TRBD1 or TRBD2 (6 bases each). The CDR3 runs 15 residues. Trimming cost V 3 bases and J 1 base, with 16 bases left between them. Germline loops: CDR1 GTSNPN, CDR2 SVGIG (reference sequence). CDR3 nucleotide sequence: TGTGCCTGGAGCCGACGGGGGCTTATATCCTACGAGCAGTACTTC. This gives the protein CAWSRRGLISYEQYF.

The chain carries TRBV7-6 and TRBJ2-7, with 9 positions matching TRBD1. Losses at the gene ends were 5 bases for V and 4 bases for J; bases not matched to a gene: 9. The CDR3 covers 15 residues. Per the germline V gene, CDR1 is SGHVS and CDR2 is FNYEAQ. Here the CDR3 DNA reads TGTGCCAGCAGCCCCTCGGGACAGGGCGTTTACGAGCAGTACTTC. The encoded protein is CASSPSGQGVYEQYF.

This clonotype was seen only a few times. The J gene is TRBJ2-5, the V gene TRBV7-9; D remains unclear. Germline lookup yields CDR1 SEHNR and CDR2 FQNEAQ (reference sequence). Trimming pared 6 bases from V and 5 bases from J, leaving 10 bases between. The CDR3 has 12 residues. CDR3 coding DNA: TGTGCCAGCAGGTTATACGGGGAGACCCAGTACTTC. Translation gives CASRLYGETQYF.

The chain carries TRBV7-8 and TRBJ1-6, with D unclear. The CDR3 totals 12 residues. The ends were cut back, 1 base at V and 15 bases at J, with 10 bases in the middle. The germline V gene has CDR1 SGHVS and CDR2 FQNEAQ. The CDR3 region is CASSLGEALLHF. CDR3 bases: TGTGCCAGCAGCTTAGGGGAGGCTCTCCTCCACTTT.

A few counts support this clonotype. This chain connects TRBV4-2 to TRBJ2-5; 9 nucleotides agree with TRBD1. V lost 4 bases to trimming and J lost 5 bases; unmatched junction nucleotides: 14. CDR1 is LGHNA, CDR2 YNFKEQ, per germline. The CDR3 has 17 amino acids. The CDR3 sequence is CASSPFAGTGHFETQYF. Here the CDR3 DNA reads TGTGCCAGCAGCCCTTTCGCCGGGACAGGGCATTTTGAGACCCAGTACTTC.

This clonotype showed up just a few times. CDR3 in amino acids: CSVQGARGYTF. Here the CDR3 DNA reads TGCAGCGTTCAGGGGGCGCGGGGCTACACCTTC. The chain links TRBV29-1 to TRBJ1-2; the match to TRBD1 covers 8 bases. Germline-derived CDR1 and CDR2 are SQVTM and ANQGSEA. Losses at the gene ends were 5 bases for V and 8 bases for J; bases not matched to a gene: 4. The length of the CDR3 is 11 residues. Drawing the rest from reference TRBV29-1 and TRBJ1-2, the complete variable domain is SAVISQKPSRDICQRGTSLTIQCQVDSQVTMMFWYRQQPGQSLTLIATANQGSEATYESGFVIDKFPISRPNLTFSTLTVSNMSPEDSSIYLCSVQGARGYTFGSGTRLTVV.

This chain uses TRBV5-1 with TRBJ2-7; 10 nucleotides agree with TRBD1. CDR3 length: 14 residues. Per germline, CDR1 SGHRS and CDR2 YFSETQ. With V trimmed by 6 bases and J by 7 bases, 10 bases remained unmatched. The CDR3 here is CASTSGTGAQEQYF. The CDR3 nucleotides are TGCGCCAGCACCAGTGGGACAGGGGCACAAGAGCAGTACTTC.

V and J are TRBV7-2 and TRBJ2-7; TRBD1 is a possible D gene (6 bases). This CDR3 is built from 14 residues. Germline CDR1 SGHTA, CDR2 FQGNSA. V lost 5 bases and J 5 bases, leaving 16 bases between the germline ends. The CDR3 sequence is CASSQGWARDEQYF. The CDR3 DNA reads TGTGCCAGCAGCCAGGGGTGGGCCCGGGACGAGCAGTACTTC.

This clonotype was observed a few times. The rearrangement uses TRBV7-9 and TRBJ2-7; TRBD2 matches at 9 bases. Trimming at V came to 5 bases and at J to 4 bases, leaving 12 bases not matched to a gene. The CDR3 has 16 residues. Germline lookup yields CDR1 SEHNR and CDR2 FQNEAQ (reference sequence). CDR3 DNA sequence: TGTGCCAGCAGCCCCCAGGCCGGGACTAGCTATTACGAGCAGTACTTC. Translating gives CASSPQAGTSYYEQYF.

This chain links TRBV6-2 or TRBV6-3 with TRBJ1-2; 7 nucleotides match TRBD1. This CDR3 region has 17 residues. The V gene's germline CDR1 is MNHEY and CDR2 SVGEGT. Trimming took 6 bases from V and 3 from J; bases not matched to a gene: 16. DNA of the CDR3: TGTGCCAGCAGCCACCCGGGACAGTCCCTCAGGGACTATGGCTACACCTTC. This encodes CASSHPGQSLRDYGYTF.

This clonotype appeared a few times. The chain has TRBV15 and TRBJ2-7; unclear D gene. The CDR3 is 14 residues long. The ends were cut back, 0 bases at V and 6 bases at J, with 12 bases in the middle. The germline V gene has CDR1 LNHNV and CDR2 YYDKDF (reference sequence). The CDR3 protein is CATSRDSVVREQYF. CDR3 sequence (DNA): TGTGCCACCAGCAGAGATTCGGTTGTGCGCGAGCAGTACTTC.

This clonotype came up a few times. CDR3 loop: CASETRGTGEQYF. In DNA form, the CDR3 reads TGTGCCAGCGAGACGCGGGGGACCGGCGAGCAGTACTTC. This chain uses TRBV6-5 with TRBJ2-7; 7 bases fit TRBD2. V shed 8 bases and J 6 bases; nucleotides not matched to a gene: 10. Germline V gene sequence: CDR1 MNHEY, CDR2 SVGAGI. The CDR3 totals 13 residues.

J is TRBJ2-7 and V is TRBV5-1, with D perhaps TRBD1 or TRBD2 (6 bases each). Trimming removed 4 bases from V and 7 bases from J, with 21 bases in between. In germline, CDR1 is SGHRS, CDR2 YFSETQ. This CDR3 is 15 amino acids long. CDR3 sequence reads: CASSPGGGSSEEQYF. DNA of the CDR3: TGCGCCAGCAGCCCTGGAGGGGGATCCTCGGAGGAGCAGTACTTC.

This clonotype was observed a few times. In DNA, the CDR3 is TGTGCCAGCAGTCAGACCACAGGGGGCGCGGAGTACGAGCAGTACTTC. Its translation: CASSQTTGGAEYEQYF. The chain is built from TRBV12-3 or TRBV12-4 and TRBJ2-7; 9 bases agree with TRBD1. CDR3 length: 16 amino acids. J gave up 4 bases and V 5 bases, and 12 bases lay outside the gene matches.